These 18 T cell receptor beta chains share one sample of origin, sequenced in a study of blood T cell repertoires in COVID-19. The protocol was immunoSEQ multiplex PCR, while the TCRdb copy is restricted to in-frame clones and leaves out a portion. The data show about 77,000 clones, with roughly 70% seen just once and about 20% held by the top ten. The sequencing sample was made of peripheral blood. All receptors derive from a man aged 55 to 70 with acute or convalescent COVID-19.

This clone was seen a few times. V gene TRBV19 combines with J gene TRBJ2-3, with D possibly being TRBD1 (5 bases). This CDR3 region has 15 residues. Per germline, CDR1 LNHDA and CDR2 SQIVND (reference sequence). V was shortened by 3 bases and J by 4 bases, with 14 bases between the two germline ends. CDR3 loop: CASSILRDVPDTQYF. CDR3 coding DNA: TGTGCCAGTAGTATTCTCAGGGATGTCCCAGATACGCAGTATTTT.

This clone was counted between two and nine times. This chain links TRBV2 with TRBJ1-5; D gene ambiguous. Trimming cost V 7 bases and J 5 bases, with 12 bases left between them. CDR1 SNHLY and CDR2 FYNNEI come from the germline V gene. This CDR3 is 13 amino acids long. The CDR3 sequence: CASKGVDDQPQHF. For the CDR3, the DNA is TGTGCCAGCAAAGGAGTTGACGATCAGCCCCAGCATTTT.

This clone turned up a few times. V gene TRBV30 combines with J gene TRBJ1-1; D might be TRBD1 (6 bases). Germline lookup yields CDR1 GTSNPN and CDR2 SVGIG (reference sequence). Trimming took 0 bases from V and 7 from J, leaving 15 bases between them. This CDR3 is built from 14 residues. This CDR3 is CAWSVSGQHYEAFF. The CDR3 nucleotides are TGTGCCTGGAGTGTATCCGGACAGCACTATGAAGCTTTCTTT. The whole variable domain, filled in from reference TRBV30 and TRBJ1-1, reads SQTIHQWPATLVQPVGSPLSLECTVEGTSNPNLYWYRQAAGRGLQLLFYSVGIGQISSEVPQNLSASRPQDRQFILSSKKLLLSDSGFYLCAWSVSGQHYEAFFGQGTRLTVV.

The chain is built from TRBV7-8 and TRBJ1-1; perhaps TRBD1 as D (6 bases). The germline V gene has CDR1 SGHVS and CDR2 FQNEAQ. With 1 base removed from V and 0 bases from J, the gap between germline ends came to 12 bases. The CDR3 is 16 amino acids. In DNA, the CDR3 is TGTGCCAGCAGCTTAGTTGGGGGCACGATGAACACTGAAGCTTTCTTT. Translated, it gives CASSLVGGTMNTEAFF.

This clone turned up a few times. The chain has TRBV7-9 and TRBJ1-6; D gene unclear. The V end was cut by 2 bases, the J end by 10 bases, with 6 bases between. The CDR3 is made up of 12 amino acids. CDR1 and CDR2 (germline): SEHNR, FQNEAQ (reference sequence). The CDR3 loop reads CASSLLSSPLHF. CDR3 in DNA: TGTGCCAGCAGCTTACTGAGCTCACCCCTCCACTTT.

The rearrangement uses TRBV19 and TRBJ1-2; D is perhaps TRBD1 (5 bases). From germline, CDR1 is LNHDA and CDR2 SQIVND (reference sequence). Trimming removed 2 bases at V and 1 base at J, with 14 bases between. The CDR3 loop spans 16 amino acids. The CDR3 region has the DNA TGTGCCAGTAGTATATTTTCAGGGAATAATAACTATGGCTACACCTTC. It encodes CASSIFSGNNNYGYTF.

The chain links TRBV11-3 to TRBJ2-2; 9 nucleotides line up with TRBD1. V gave up 1 base and J gave up 4 bases; unmatched junction bases: 1. Per the germline V gene, CDR1 is SGHNT and CDR2 is YENEEA. There are 15 residues in the CDR3. CDR3 sequence (DNA): TGTGCCAGCAGCTTAGCGGGACAGGGCACCGGGGAGCTGTTTTTT. This gives the protein CASSLAGQGTGELFF. Based on the CDR3 plus reference TRBV11-3 and TRBJ2-2, the full variable domain is EAGVVQSPRYKIIEKKQPVAFWCNPISGHNTLYWYLQNLGQGPELLIRYENEEAVDDSQLPKDRFSAERLKGVDSTLKIQPAELGDSAVYLCASSLAGQGTGELFFGEGSRLTVL.

The V gene is TRBV19, the J gene TRBJ2-5; 10 bases map to TRBD2. Germline V gives CDR1 LNHDA, CDR2 SQIVND (reference sequence). V shed 3 bases and J 2 bases; nucleotides not matched to a gene: 6. The CDR3 has 16 residues. For the CDR3, the DNA is TGTGCCAGTAGTATCTCTAGCGGGGGTCTTCAAGAGACCCAGTACTTC. Translating it yields CASSISSGGLQETQYF. The full variable domain, its missing parts supplied by reference TRBV19 and TRBJ2-5, is DGGITQSPKYLFRKEGQNVTLSCEQNLNHDAMYWYRQDPGQGLRLIYYSQIVNDFQKGDIAEGYSVSREKKESFPLTVTSAQKNPTAFYLCASSISSGGLQETQYFGPGTRLLVL.

V gene TRBV5-1 combines with J gene TRBJ2-5; TRBD2 matches at 12 bases. J lost 4 bases, V lost 2 bases, and 6 bases had no gene match. This CDR3 has 16 residues. Germline V CDR1 and CDR2: SGHRS, YFSETQ. For the CDR3, the DNA is TGCGCCAGCAGCTTAGGACTAGCGGGAACCGGAGAGACCCAGTACTTC. As protein: CASSLGLAGTGETQYF.

The gene calls are TRBV6-1 and TRBJ2-6; 7 nucleotides match TRBD1. Germline V gene data show CDR1 as MNHNS and CDR2 as SASEGT. The CDR3 extends over 16 amino acids. V shed 3 bases and J 0 bases; nucleotides not matched to a gene: 2. The CDR3 region is CASSETGTSGANVLTF. The CDR3 nucleotides read TGTGCCAGCAGTGAGACAGGGACCTCTGGGGCCAACGTCCTGACTTTC.

The CDR3, as DNA: TGTGCCAGCTCACCACCTAGCGGGGGACAAGAGACCCAGTACTTC. As protein: CASSPPSGGQETQYF. The gene calls are TRBV18 and TRBJ2-5, with 9 bases matching TRBD2. The J segment lost 2 bases and the V segment lost 0 bases, leaving 1 base of the junction unmatched. The V gene's germline CDR1 is KGHSH and CDR2 LQKENI. The CDR3 is made up of 15 amino acids.

This clone was seen a handful of times. The V and J genes are TRBV19 and TRBJ1-3; D call uncertain. Trimming took 0 bases from V and 0 from J, leaving 6 bases between them. Germline-derived CDR1 and CDR2 are LNHDA and SQIVND (reference sequence). The CDR3 runs 15 residues. The CDR3 coding sequence is TGTGCCAGTAGTATAGATCTAAGCTCTGGAAACACCATATATTTT. It codes for CASSIDLSSGNTIYF.

This clone showed up just once. The chain links TRBV5-1 to TRBJ2-1, with 13 bases fitting TRBD2. The trim removed 4 bases at V and 5 bases at J, leaving 6 bases unmatched. This CDR3 has 16 amino acids. CDR1 is SGHRS and CDR2 is YFSETQ in the germline V gene. The chain's CDR3 is CASSVTSGGANNEQFF. In nucleotides, the CDR3 is TGCGCCAGCAGCGTCACTAGCGGGGGGGCAAACAATGAGCAGTTCTTC.

This chain links TRBV30 with TRBJ2-5, with TRBD2 as a possible D gene (7 bases). Per germline, CDR1 GTSNPN and CDR2 SVGIG (reference sequence). The CDR3 covers 15 residues. Trimming cost V 2 bases and J 7 bases, with 20 bases left between them. Here the CDR3 reads CAWSLYRAGVSTQYF. The CDR3 DNA reads as TGTGCCTGGAGTTTATACAGGGCGGGGGTGTCGACCCAGTACTTC.

The chain has TRBV6-1 and TRBJ1-5; D remains unclear. CDR1 and CDR2 from the germline V gene are MNHNS and SASEGT. V shed 0 bases and J shed 3 bases, with 12 bases lying between them. The CDR3 spans 16 residues. The CDR3 DNA sequence: TGTGCCAGCAGTGAAGCGCTTCACACAGTCAATCAGCCCCAGCATTTT. Translated, it gives CASSEALHTVNQPQHF.

The chain carries TRBV7-8 and TRBJ1-1, with D uncertain. The V gene lost 1 base and the J gene lost 2 bases, with 11 bases spanning the gap. The CDR3 is 15 amino acids. The germline V gene encodes CDR1 SGHVS and CDR2 FQNEAQ. CDR3 in DNA: TGTGCCAGCAGCTTAGTACCGGGAGGAAACACTGAAGCTTTCTTT. Residues: CASSLVPGGNTEAFF.

The genes are TRBV7-9 and TRBJ1-1; no clear D gene. The germline V gene encodes CDR1 SEHNR and CDR2 FQNEAQ (reference sequence). V shed 1 base and J shed 10 bases, with 19 bases lying between them. The CDR3 sequence is 15 residues long. CDR3 residues: CASSLGDSRADVAFF. The CDR3 DNA follows: TGTGCCAGCAGCTTAGGGGATTCGCGGGCGGATGTAGCTTTCTTT.

This clone was seen once. V and J are TRBV6-9 and TRBJ2-1; D not certain. CDR1 and CDR2 (germline): MNHGY, SVAAGI. V lost 3 bases, J lost 5 bases, and 2 bases lay in between. The CDR3 runs to 11 residues. This CDR3 reads CASSYDNEQFF. The CDR3 DNA reads as TGTGCCAGCAGTTACGACAATGAGCAGTTCTTC.